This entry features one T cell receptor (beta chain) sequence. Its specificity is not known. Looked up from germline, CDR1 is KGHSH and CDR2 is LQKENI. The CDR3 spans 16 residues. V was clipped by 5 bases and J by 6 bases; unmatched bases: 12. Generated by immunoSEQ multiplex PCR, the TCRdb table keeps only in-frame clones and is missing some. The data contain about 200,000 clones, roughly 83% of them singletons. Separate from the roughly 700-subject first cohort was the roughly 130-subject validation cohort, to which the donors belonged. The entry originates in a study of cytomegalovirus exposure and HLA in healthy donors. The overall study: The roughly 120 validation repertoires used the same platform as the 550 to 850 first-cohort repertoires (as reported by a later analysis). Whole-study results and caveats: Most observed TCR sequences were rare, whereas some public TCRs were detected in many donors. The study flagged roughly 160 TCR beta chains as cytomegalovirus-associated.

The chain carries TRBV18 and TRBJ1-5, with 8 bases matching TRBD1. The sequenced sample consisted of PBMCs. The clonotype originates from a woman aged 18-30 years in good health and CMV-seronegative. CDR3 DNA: TGTGCCAGCTCATCAGGGGCCGACAGGGGTAGTCAGCCCCAGCATTTT. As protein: CASSSGADRGSQPQHF.